One sample yielded the 10 T cell receptor beta chains listed below, sequenced in a study of metastatic and nonmetastatic thyroid tumors. TCRdb reprocessed the PCR reads using MiXCR. The data contain roughly 34,000 clones, roughly 36% of them seen just once; the ten biggest clones take up roughly 22%. Thyroid surgery was preceded by no treatment in any patient. Source material: tumor tissue. The source of these receptors is a female donor with papillary thyroid cancer or a benign thyroid nodule (not recorded which). Some clones in this sample may be carry-over from other donors' samples.

The chain is built from TRBV7-2 and TRBJ1-2; D gene uncertain. Trimming cost V 5 bases and J 1 base, with 14 bases left between them. Germline V lookup: CDR1 SGHTA, CDR2 FQGNSA. CDR3 length equals 15 residues. The CDR3 bases are TGTGCCAGCAGCCAAACGGGTGGTGATAACTATGGCTACACCTTC. Translating it yields CASSQTGGDNYGYTF. Supplemented by reference TRBV7-2 and TRBJ1-2, the full variable domain reads GAGVSQSPSNKVTEKGKDVELRCDPISGHTALYWYRQSLGQGLEFLIYFQGNSAPDKSGLPSDRFSAERTGGSVSTLTIQRTQQEDSAVYLCASSQTGGDNYGYTFGSGTRLTVV.

The chain employs TRBV9 and TRBJ2-7; 8 positions agree with TRBD2. J lost 0 bases, V lost 0 bases, and 5 bases had no gene match. The V gene's germline CDR1 is SGDLS and CDR2 YYNGEE. This CDR3 contains 16 residues. This CDR3 is CASSVASGQSSYEQYF. The DNA of the CDR3 is TGTGCCAGCAGCGTAGCTAGCGGGCAGAGCTCCTACGAGCAGTACTTC.

The DNA of the CDR3 is TGTGCCAGCAGCGCCTACAGGGGACGGGAGTTCTTC. Translated, it gives CASSAYRGREFF. The rearrangement links TRBV7-2 to TRBJ2-1, with TRBD1 matching over 7 bases. Per germline, CDR1 SGHTA and CDR2 FQGNSA. V lost 5 bases, J lost 14 bases, and 9 bases stayed unmatched. The CDR3 has 12 residues.

The V gene is TRBV12-3 or TRBV12-4, the J gene TRBJ2-6; the D is unclear. With 3 bases removed from V and 1 base from J, the gap between germline ends came to 4 bases. The length of the CDR3 is 14 residues. The CDR3 reads CASSFSSGANVLTF. The CDR3, as DNA: TGTGCCAGCAGTTTTAGTTCTGGGGCCAACGTCCTGACTTTC.

This clone has only one observation. This chain uses TRBV6-1 with TRBJ2-7, with TRBD2 identical over 14 bases. CDR3 length: 18 residues. Germline lookup yields CDR1 MNHNS and CDR2 SASEGT. J gave up 3 bases and V 10 bases, and 17 bases lay outside the gene matches. CDR3 sequence: CAIGSGETSGRAHYEQYF. The CDR3 nucleotides read TGTGCCATCGGGTCAGGTGAGACTAGCGGGAGGGCCCACTACGAGCAGTACTTC.

This clone was seen only a few times. The gene calls are TRBV28 and TRBJ1-2; a possible D gene is TRBD1 (6 bases). V was clipped by 5 bases and J by 8 bases, with 15 bases between them. In germline, CDR1 is MDHEN, CDR2 SYDVKM. The CDR3 is made up of 13 amino acids. CDR3 sequence reads: CASSRDTLSGYTF. For the CDR3, the DNA is TGTGCCAGCAGTCGGGACACCCTTAGCGGCTACACCTTC.

This chain connects TRBV3-1 to TRBJ1-5; the match to TRBD1 covers 9 bases. Germline V lookup: CDR1 LGHDT, CDR2 YNNKEL (reference sequence). The V and J ends lost 3 bases and 6 bases, in that order; junction bases with no gene match: 0. The CDR3 is 13 amino acids. The CDR3 nucleotides read TGTGCCAGCAGCCAGGACAGGGGTCAGCCCCAGCATTTT. Translated, it gives CASSQDRGQPQHF.

This clone was recorded a few times. V gene TRBV6-5 combines with J gene TRBJ2-7; D unresolved. Germline-derived CDR1 and CDR2 are MNHEY and SVGAGI. The ends were cut back, 4 bases at V and 6 bases at J, with 13 bases in the middle. The CDR3 is made up of 13 amino acids. CDR3 residues: CASSSASSPEQYF. In DNA, the CDR3 is TGTGCCAGCAGTTCCGCGTCTAGTCCCGAGCAGTACTTC.

The rearrangement links TRBV5-1 to TRBJ2-7; 7 bases align to TRBD2. Germline V lookup: CDR1 SGHRS, CDR2 YFSETQ. V lost 3 bases, J lost 6 bases, and 18 bases stayed unmatched. The CDR3 has 17 amino acids. The CDR3 coding sequence is TGCGCCAGCAGCTCTTTCCCTCGGGCGGGAGCCCCTCTCGAGCAGTACTTC. Translated, it gives CASSSFPRAGAPLEQYF.

This clone was seen more than once but under ten times. The chain recombines TRBV6-5 with TRBJ1-1, with a possible D match to TRBD1 (5 bases). The CDR3 has 14 residues. Germline values: CDR1 MNHEY, CDR2 SVGAGI. The ends were cut back, 0 bases at V and 6 bases at J, with 11 bases in the middle. CDR3 sequence (DNA): TGTGCCAGCAGTTACTCGACAGTCTCCCCTGAAGCTTTCTTT. It translates to CASSYSTVSPEAFF.